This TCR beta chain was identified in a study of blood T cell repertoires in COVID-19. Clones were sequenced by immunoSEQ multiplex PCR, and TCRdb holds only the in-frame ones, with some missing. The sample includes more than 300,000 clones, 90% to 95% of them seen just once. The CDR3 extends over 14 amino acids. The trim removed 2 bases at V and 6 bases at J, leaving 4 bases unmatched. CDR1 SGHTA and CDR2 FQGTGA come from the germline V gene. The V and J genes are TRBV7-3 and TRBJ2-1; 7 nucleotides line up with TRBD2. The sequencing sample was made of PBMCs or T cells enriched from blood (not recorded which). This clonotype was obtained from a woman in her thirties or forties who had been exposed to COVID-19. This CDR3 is CASSLGLAANEQFF. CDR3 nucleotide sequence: TGTGCCAGCAGCTTAGGGCTAGCGGCCAATGAGCAGTTCTTC.